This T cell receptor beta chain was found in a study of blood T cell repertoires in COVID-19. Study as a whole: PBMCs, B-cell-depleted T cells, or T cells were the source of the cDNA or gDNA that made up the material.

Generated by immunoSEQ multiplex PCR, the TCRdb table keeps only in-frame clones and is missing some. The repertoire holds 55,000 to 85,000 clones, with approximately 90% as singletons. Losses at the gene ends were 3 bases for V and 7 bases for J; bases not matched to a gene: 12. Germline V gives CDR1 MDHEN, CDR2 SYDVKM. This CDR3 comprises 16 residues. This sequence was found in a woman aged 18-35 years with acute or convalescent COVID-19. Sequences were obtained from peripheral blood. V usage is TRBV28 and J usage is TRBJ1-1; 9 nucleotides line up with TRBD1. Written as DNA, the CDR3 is TGTGCCAGCAGTTTCTTACTATCCGGGACAGGGAGTGAAGCTTTCTTT. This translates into CASSFLLSGTGSEAFF. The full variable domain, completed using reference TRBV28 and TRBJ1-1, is DVKVTQSSRYLVKRTGEKVFLECVQDMDHENMFWYRQDPGLGLRLIYFSYDVKMKEKGDIPEGYSVSREKKERFSLILESASTNQTSMYLCASSFLLSGTGSEAFFGQGTRLTVV.